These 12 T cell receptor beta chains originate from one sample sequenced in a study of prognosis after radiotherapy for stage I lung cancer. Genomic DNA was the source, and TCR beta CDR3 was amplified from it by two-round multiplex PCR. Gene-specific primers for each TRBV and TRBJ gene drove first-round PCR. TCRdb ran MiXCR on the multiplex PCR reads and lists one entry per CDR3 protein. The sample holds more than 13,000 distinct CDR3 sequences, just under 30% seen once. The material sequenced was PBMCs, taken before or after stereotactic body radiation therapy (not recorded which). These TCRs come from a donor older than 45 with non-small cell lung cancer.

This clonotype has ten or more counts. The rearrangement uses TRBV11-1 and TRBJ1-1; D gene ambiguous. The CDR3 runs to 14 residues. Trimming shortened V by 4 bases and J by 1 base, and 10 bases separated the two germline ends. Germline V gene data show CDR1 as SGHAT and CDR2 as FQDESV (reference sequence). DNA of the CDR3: TGTGCCAGCAGCTATGGGAGGTCGAACACTGAAGCTTTCTTT. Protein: CASSYGRSNTEAFF.

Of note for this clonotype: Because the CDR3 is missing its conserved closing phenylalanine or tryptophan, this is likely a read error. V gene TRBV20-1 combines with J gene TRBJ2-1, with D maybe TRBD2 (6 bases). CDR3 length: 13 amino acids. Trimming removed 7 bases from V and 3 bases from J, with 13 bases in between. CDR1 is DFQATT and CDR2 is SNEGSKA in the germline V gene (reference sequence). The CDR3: CSVAEGSYNEQFL. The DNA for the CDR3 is TGCAGTGTGGCGGAGGGAAGCTACAATGAGCAGTTCCTC.

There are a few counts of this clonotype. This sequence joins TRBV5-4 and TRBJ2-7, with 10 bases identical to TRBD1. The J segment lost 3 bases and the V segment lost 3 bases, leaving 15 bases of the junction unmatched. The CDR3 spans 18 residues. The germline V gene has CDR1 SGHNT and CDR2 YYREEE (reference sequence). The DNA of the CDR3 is TGTGCCAGCAGCTCCGACAGGGGGCGTCGAGGGACCAACTACGAGCAGTACTTC. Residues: CASSSDRGRRGTNYEQYF.

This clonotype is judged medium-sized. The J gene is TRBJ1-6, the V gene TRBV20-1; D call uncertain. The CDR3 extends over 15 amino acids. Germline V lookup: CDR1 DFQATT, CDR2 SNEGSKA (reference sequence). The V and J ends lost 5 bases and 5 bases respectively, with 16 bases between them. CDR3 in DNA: TGCAGTGCTGCCGCCGATGGGTCCGATAATTCACCCCTCCACTTT. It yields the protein CSAAADGSDNSPLHF.

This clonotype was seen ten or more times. CDR3 sequence: CASSPGQGNQPQHF. As DNA, the CDR3 is TGTGCCAGTAGTCCGGGACAGGGTAATCAGCCCCAGCATTTT. The V gene is TRBV19, the J gene TRBJ1-5, with 9 bases that match TRBD1. The V gene's germline CDR1 is LNHDA and CDR2 SQIVND (reference sequence). The V segment lost 5 bases and the J segment 4 bases; nucleotides outside the gene matches: 3. CDR3 length equals 14 residues.

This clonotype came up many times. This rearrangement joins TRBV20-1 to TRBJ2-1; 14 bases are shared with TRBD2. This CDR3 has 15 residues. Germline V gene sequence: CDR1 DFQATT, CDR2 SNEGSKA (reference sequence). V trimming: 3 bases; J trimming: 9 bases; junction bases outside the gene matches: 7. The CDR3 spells CSARVGLAGASEQFF. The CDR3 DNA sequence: TGCAGTGCTAGGGTGGGACTAGCGGGAGCCAGTGAGCAGTTCTTC.

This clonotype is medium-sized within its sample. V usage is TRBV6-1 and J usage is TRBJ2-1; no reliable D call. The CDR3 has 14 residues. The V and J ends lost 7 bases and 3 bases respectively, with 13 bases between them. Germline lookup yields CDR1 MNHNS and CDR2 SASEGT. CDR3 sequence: CASTLGGVYNEQFF. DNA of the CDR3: TGTGCCAGCACCTTGGGCGGTGTCTACAATGAGCAGTTCTTC.

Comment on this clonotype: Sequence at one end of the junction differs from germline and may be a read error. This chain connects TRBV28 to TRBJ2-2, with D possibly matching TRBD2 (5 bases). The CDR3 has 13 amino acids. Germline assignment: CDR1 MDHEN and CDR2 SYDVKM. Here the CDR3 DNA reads TGTTCCAGCAGCTCCACTAGTGCCGGGGAGCTGTTTTTT. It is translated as CSSSSTSAGELFF.

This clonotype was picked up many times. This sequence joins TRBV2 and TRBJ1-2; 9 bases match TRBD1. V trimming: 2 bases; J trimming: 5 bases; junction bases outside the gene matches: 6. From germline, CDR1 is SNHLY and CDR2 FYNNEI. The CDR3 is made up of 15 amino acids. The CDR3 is CASSETGQGLYGYTF. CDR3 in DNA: TGTGCCAGCAGTGAAACGGGACAGGGACTGTATGGCTACACCTTC.

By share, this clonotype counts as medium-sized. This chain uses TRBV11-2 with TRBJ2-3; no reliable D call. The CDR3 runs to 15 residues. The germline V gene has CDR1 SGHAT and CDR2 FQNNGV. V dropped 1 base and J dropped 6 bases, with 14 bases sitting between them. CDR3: CASSLGATVRDTQYF. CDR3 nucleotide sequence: TGTGCCAGCAGCTTAGGGGCAACCGTAAGGGATACGCAGTATTTT.

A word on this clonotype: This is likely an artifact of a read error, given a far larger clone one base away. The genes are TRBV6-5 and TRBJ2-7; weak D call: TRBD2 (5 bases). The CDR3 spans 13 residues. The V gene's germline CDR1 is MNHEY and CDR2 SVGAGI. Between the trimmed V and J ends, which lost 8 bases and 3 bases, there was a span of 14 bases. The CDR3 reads CASREPPDYEQYF. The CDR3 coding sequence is TGTGCCAGCCGGGAACCACCTGACTACGAGCAGTACTTC.

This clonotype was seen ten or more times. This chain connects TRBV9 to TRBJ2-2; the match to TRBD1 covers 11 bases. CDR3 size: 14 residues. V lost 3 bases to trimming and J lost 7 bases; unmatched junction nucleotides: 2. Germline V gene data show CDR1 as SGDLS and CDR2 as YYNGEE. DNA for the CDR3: TGTGCCAGCAGCGCAGGGACAGGGGGCGGGGAGCTGTTTTTT. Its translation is CASSAGTGGGELFF.